This record covers a single T cell receptor (beta chain). The record originates from a study of OX40 agonist ivuxolimab in advanced cancers. The overall study: Patients were dosed with the agonistic anti-OX40 (CD134) antibody ivuxolimab.

The germline CDR1 and CDR2 sequences are MNHEY and SMNVEV (reference sequence). The ends lost 8 bases at V and 5 bases at J; junction bases unmatched: 6. This CDR3 spans 14 amino acids. Profiled with immunoSEQ multiplex PCR; TCRdb holds only in-frame clones, not every one. Seen here are some 55,000 clones, roughly three quarters observed once, and the top ten hold 3.5% to 5.5%. Here the sequenced sample was CD4+ or CD8+ T cells sorted from blood, taken in a trial of the OX40 agonist ivuxolimab. This TCR was sampled from an adult with an advanced solid tumor such as melanoma, head and neck, liver or kidney cancer. The chain has TRBV27 and TRBJ1-6, with 7 bases aligning to TRBD1. DNA for the CDR3: TGTGCCAGCCGCTCAGGGGGAAATAATTCACCCCTCCACTTT. This encodes CASRSGGNNSPLHF.